This is a list of T cell receptor beta chains from one sample in a study of cytomegalovirus exposure and HLA in healthy donors. The repertoire was sequenced with immunoSEQ multiplex PCR; TCRdb's copy has only in-frame clones and lacks some. The repertoire has about 110,000 clones, 88% of them found once; the top ten carry around 1.9%. The sequencing sample was made of PBMCs. These receptors originate from a woman aged 18-29 years in good health and CMV-seropositive. The CDR3 runs from the conserved cysteine through the conserved F or W. D genes are given only for firm matches. Clone size is shown for a subset of rows, as once, few, many or a class of expanded clone.

d_call: TRBD1; clone_size: .; j_call: TRBJ2-7; v_call: TRBV6-5; cdr3_aa: CASSSTTGRGEQYF; cdr3_nt: TGTGCCAGCAGTTCCACGACAGGGAGAGGCGAGCAGTACTTC
d_call: .; clone_size: .; j_call: TRBJ2-2; v_call: TRBV6-1; cdr3_aa: CASSVLSPNTGELFF; cdr3_nt: TGTGCCAGCAGTGTTCTAAGCCCGAACACCGGGGAGCTGTTTTTT
d_call: .; clone_size: .; j_call: TRBJ2-1; v_call: TRBV19; cdr3_aa: CASSIGSIYNEQFF; cdr3_nt: TGTGCCAGTAGTATCGGGTCAATCTACAATGAGCAGTTCTTC
d_call: TRBD1; clone_size: .; j_call: TRBJ2-7; v_call: TRBV28; cdr3_aa: CASTMGGQGNEQYF; cdr3_nt: TGTGCCAGCACCATGGGGGGACAGGGGAACGAGCAGTACTTC
d_call: TRBD2; clone_size: .; j_call: TRBJ2-5; v_call: TRBV9; cdr3_aa: CASSVGPGGQETQYF; cdr3_nt: TGTGCCAGCAGCGTAGGACCGGGGGGCCAAGAGACCCAGTACTTC
d_call: .; clone_size: .; j_call: TRBJ1-3; v_call: TRBV4-1; cdr3_aa: CASSRGGASGNTIYF; cdr3_nt: TGCGCCAGCAGCCGAGGAGGGGCCTCTGGAAACACCATATATTTT
d_call: .; clone_size: .; j_call: TRBJ1-4; v_call: TRBV4-2; cdr3_aa: CASSQDRGRRTTNEKLFF; cdr3_nt: TGTGCCAGCAGCCAAGATCGAGGCCGACGGACAACTAATGAAAAACTGTTTTTT
d_call: .; clone_size: .; j_call: TRBJ1-2; v_call: TRBV29-1; cdr3_aa: CSVEEYGERSYGYTF; cdr3_nt: TGCAGCGTTGAAGAGTATGGGGAGCGCTCCTATGGCTACACCTTC
d_call: .; clone_size: few; j_call: TRBJ2-2; v_call: TRBV7-2; cdr3_aa: CASSSYTGELFF; cdr3_nt: TGTGCCAGCAGCTCTTACACCGGGGAGCTGTTTTTT
d_call: .; clone_size: .; j_call: TRBJ1-2; v_call: TRBV28; cdr3_aa: CASSSRPGNYGYTF; cdr3_nt: TGTGCCAGCAGTTCCCGACCAGGAAACTATGGCTACACCTTC
d_call: TRBD1; clone_size: .; j_call: TRBJ1-6; v_call: TRBV7-9; cdr3_aa: CASSLDTGGNSPLHF; cdr3_nt: TGTGCCAGCAGCTTAGATACAGGGGGGAATTCACCCCTCCACTTT
d_call: .; clone_size: .; j_call: TRBJ1-5; v_call: TRBV28; cdr3_aa: CASSLDRWSGQPQHF; cdr3_nt: TGTGCCAGCAGTTTGGACAGATGGTCTGGTCAGCCCCAGCATTTT
d_call: .; clone_size: .; j_call: TRBJ1-2; v_call: TRBV7-9; cdr3_aa: CASSLAGGYGYTF; cdr3_nt: TGTGCCAGCAGCTTAGCGGGAGGGTATGGCTACACCTTC
d_call: TRBD1; clone_size: .; j_call: TRBJ2-2; v_call: TRBV6-1; cdr3_aa: CASSEGGWTGRTGELFF; cdr3_nt: TGTGCCAGCAGTGAAGGGGGGTGGACAGGGCGAACCGGGGAGCTGTTTTTT
d_call: TRBD2; clone_size: .; j_call: TRBJ2-1; v_call: TRBV5-8; cdr3_aa: CASRILGVAGAFNEQFF; cdr3_nt: TGTGCCAGCAGAATCCTTGGGGTAGCGGGGGCCTTCAATGAGCAGTTCTTC
d_call: TRBD1; clone_size: .; j_call: TRBJ1-2; v_call: TRBV5-5; cdr3_aa: CASSLDAGQGNYGYTF; cdr3_nt: TGTGCCAGCAGCTTGGATGCGGGACAGGGGAACTATGGCTACACCTTC
d_call: TRBD1; clone_size: .; j_call: TRBJ1-1; v_call: TRBV7-9; cdr3_aa: CASSSAGTGMTEAFF; cdr3_nt: TGTGCCAGCAGCTCCGCAGGGACAGGGATGACTGAAGCTTTCTTT